The T cell receptor beta chain described here comes from a study of blood T cell repertoires in COVID-19. Turning to the study itself: The samples span acute and convalescent COVID-19 from the United States, Italy and Spain. T cells, B-cell-depleted T cells, or PBMCs supplied cDNA or gDNA.

The CDR3 has 13 amino acids. Germline-derived CDR1 and CDR2 are MNHEY and SVGAGI. The V end lost 7 bases, the J end lost 5 bases, and 14 bases lay between the germline ends. In the study's own analysis: Amplification of reference gene primers was used by the study to estimate nucleated cell counts. Data came from immunoSEQ multiplex PCR; TCRdb stores just in-frame clones and leaves some out. Clone size and V and J calls were adopted from that table, with D and trimming inferred from the DNA. Found here are roughly 170,000 clones, around nine tenths of them singletons; the top ten hold under 15%. This clone has only a few counts.

The sample was peripheral blood. The chain carries TRBV6-5 and TRBJ1-2, with a tentative D call TRBD1 (6 bases). The TCR originated in a woman aged 70-85 years with COVID-19, enrolled during active disease. The CDR3 DNA is TGTGCCAGCAAACGGGGGGCGGAGTATGGCTACACCTTC. Protein sequence: CASKRGAEYGYTF.